Each of the 23 T cell receptor beta chains below was sequenced from the same sample in a study of identifying expanded T cells in peripheral blood. Libraries were prepared by immunoSEQ multiplex PCR; TCRdb keeps only in-frame clonotypes and omits some of them. The sample has about 78,000 clones, about 83% seen once. Sequencing was performed on blood. The receptors originated from a person aged 18 to 75 in good health.

In nucleotides, the CDR3 is TGCAGCGCCCGGGACTATGGGATCAATGAGCAGTTCTTC. Protein product: CSARDYGINEQFF. This chain connects TRBV29-1 to TRBJ2-1; TRBD2 aligns across 7 bases. The germline V gene encodes CDR1 SQVTM and CDR2 ANQGSEA. Trimming at V came to 7 bases and at J to 6 bases, leaving 9 bases not matched to a gene. This CDR3 has 13 residues.

The chain joins TRBV13 to TRBJ1-3, with D uncertain. Germline CDR1 and CDR2: PRHDT and FYEKMQ (reference sequence). This CDR3 has 17 residues. Trimming stripped 2 bases from V and 0 bases from J, with 14 bases between. The CDR3 reads CASSLFGSKTSGNTIYF. The DNA of the CDR3 is TGTGCCAGCAGCTTATTCGGGAGCAAAACCTCTGGAAACACCATATATTTT. The variable domain in full, with the rest retrieved from reference TRBV13 and TRBJ1-3, is AAGVIQSPRHLIKEKRETATLKCYPIPRHDTVYWYQQGPGQDPQFLISFYEKMQSDKGSIPDRFSAQQFSDYHSELNMSSLELGDSALYFCASSLFGSKTSGNTIYFGEGSWLTVV.

V is TRBV6-5 and J is TRBJ1-4, with D perhaps TRBD1 (5 bases). V lost 2 bases and J lost 2, with 12 bases in between. The CDR3 length is 16 residues. Per germline, CDR1 MNHEY and CDR2 SVGAGI. CDR3 in DNA: TGTGCCAGCAGTTACGGGGGGTCAACGACTAATGAAAAACTGTTTTTT. This translates into CASSYGGSTTNEKLFF.

This clone was observed once. The chain is built from TRBV18 and TRBJ1-1, with D unresolved. The V gene's germline CDR1 is KGHSH and CDR2 LQKENI. The CDR3 runs 13 residues. The V end was cut by 2 bases, the J end by 7 bases, with 11 bases between. CDR3 protein: CASSPGGTSEAFF. CDR3 DNA: TGTGCCAGCTCACCAGGAGGCACAAGTGAAGCTTTCTTT. The full variable domain, its missing parts supplied by reference TRBV18 and TRBJ1-1, is NAGVMQNPRHLVRRRGQEARLRCSPMKGHSHVYWYRQLPEEGLKFMVYLQKENIIDESGMPKERFSAEFPKEGPSILRIQQVVRGDSAAYFCASSPGGTSEAFFGQGTRLTVV.

This sequence joins TRBV9 and TRBJ1-3; D not certain. From germline, CDR1 is SGDLS and CDR2 YYNGEE. Between the trimmed V and J ends, which lost 3 bases and 0 bases, there was a span of 10 bases. CDR3 length equals 15 residues. Here the CDR3 reads CASSGSQSSGNTIYF. The CDR3 DNA reads as TGTGCCAGCAGCGGCAGTCAGAGCTCTGGAAACACCATATATTTT.

The CDR3 coding sequence is TGTGCCAGCAGTTGGGCCGGGACACCGGAATCTAAGGGGCCCCAGCATTTT. The encoded protein is CASSWAGTPESKGPQHF. The V and J genes are TRBV6-7 and TRBJ1-5, with a possible D match to TRBD1 (6 bases). TRBV6-7 has ORF status, its function being uncertain. The V and J ends lost 4 bases and 9 bases respectively, with 25 bases between them. The CDR3 contains 17 residues.

The V gene is TRBV18, the J gene TRBJ2-1; 10 nucleotides match TRBD2. This CDR3 is 16 amino acids long. CDR1 is KGHSH, CDR2 LQKENI, per germline. With 3 bases clipped from V and 8 bases from J, the junction kept 10 bases outside the gene matches. This CDR3 reads CASSPAGLAGEHEQFF. CDR3 coding DNA: TGTGCCAGCTCACCGGCTGGGCTAGCGGGAGAACATGAGCAGTTCTTC.

This chain connects TRBV7-2 to TRBJ2-2; a weak D match, TRBD2 (6 bases). Trimming shortened V by 5 bases and J by 5 bases, and 12 bases separated the two germline ends. From germline, CDR1 is SGHTA and CDR2 FQGNSA. This CDR3 has 14 residues. In nucleotides, the CDR3 is TGTGCCAGCAGCCCCTCGGGGGTAACCGGGGAGCTGTTTTTT. This sequence encodes CASSPSGVTGELFF.

Only one count was recorded for this clone. The rearrangement joins TRBV29-1 to TRBJ2-2; possible D gene TRBD2, 6 bases. Per germline, CDR1 SQVTM and CDR2 ANQGSEA. V shed 4 bases and J shed 4 bases, with 13 bases lying between them. The CDR3 covers 14 residues. The CDR3: CSVGVLATTGELFF. CDR3 DNA: TGCAGCGTTGGGGTCCTAGCGACCACCGGGGAGCTGTTTTTT.

CDR3 bases: TGCAGTGCTACCGAAGGGGGCGCGCAGTATTTT. Protein: CSATEGGAQYF. V gene TRBV20-1 combines with J gene TRBJ2-3; 7 bases map to TRBD1. CDR1 DFQATT and CDR2 SNEGSKA come from the germline V gene (reference sequence). With V trimmed by 4 bases and J by 10 bases, 5 bases remained unmatched. The CDR3 has 11 residues.

The genes are TRBV19 and TRBJ2-1; D is possibly TRBD2 (5 bases). V lost 3 bases and J 7 bases, leaving 19 bases between the germline ends. Per germline, CDR1 LNHDA and CDR2 SQIVND (reference sequence). The CDR3 sequence is 16 residues long. The CDR3 loop reads CASSITLLTRGNEQFF. CDR3 sequence (DNA): TGTGCCAGTAGTATCACCCTACTGACAAGAGGGAATGAGCAGTTCTTC.

The chain is built from TRBV4-3 and TRBJ1-4; TRBD1 agrees at 7 bases. The CDR3 is 16 amino acids. The germline V gene has CDR1 LGHNA and CDR2 YSLEER. V lost 0 bases, J lost 4 bases, and 5 bases stayed unmatched. The CDR3 bases are TGCGCCAGCAGCCAAGATGGTCAGGGGGGTAATGAAAAACTGTTTTTT. This encodes CASSQDGQGGNEKLFF.

The V call is TRBV19, the J call TRBJ2-3; either TRBD1 or TRBD2 may fit D (5 bases each). The CDR3 length is 16 residues. Trimming pared 4 bases from V and 0 bases from J, leaving 14 bases between. Germline V gene sequence: CDR1 LNHDA, CDR2 SQIVND (reference sequence). CDR3 region: CASSRLGGSSTDTQYF. The CDR3 coding sequence is TGTGCCAGTAGTAGACTTGGGGGATCTAGCACAGATACGCAGTATTTT.

The chain combines TRBV9 with TRBJ2-1; 8 nucleotides match TRBD1. V dropped 4 bases and J dropped 2; count of bases not matched to a gene: 11. CDR1 is SGDLS and CDR2 is YYNGEE in the germline V gene. The CDR3 totals 17 residues. In DNA form, the CDR3 reads TGTGCCAGCAGCACTCAAATTGACAGGGGCGCCTACAATGAGCAGTTCTTC. Its protein is CASSTQIDRGAYNEQFF. The full variable domain, in which reference TRBV9 and TRBJ2-1 provide the parts outside the CDR3, is DSGVTQTPKHLITATGQRVTLRCSPRSGDLSVYWYQQSLDQGLQFLIQYYNGEERAKGNILERFSAQQFPDLHSELNLSSLELGDSALYFCASSTQIDRGAYNEQFFGPGTRLTVL.

CDR3 nucleotide sequence: TGCGCCAGCAGCGTGGACAGGGTCTACGAGCAGTACTTC. Protein: CASSVDRVYEQYF. The chain is built from TRBV10-2 and TRBJ2-7; 8 positions match TRBD1. Germline CDR1 is WSHSY and CDR2 is SAAADI. CDR3 length: 13 residues. V shed 6 bases, J shed 3 bases, and the junction held 4 bases outside the gene matches.

The chain joins TRBV28 to TRBJ2-1; TRBD2 matches at 14 bases. The CDR3 consists of 16 residues. V gave up 5 bases and J gave up 7 bases; unmatched junction bases: 7. Per the germline V gene, CDR1 is MDHEN and CDR2 is SYDVKM. Here the CDR3 DNA reads TGTGCCAGCAGTCCCGATGGGACTAGCGGGAGTAATGAGCAGTTCTTC. This translates into CASSPDGTSGSNEQFF.

This rearrangement joins TRBV7-2 to TRBJ2-2, with D perhaps given as TRBD1 or TRBD2 (6 bases each). CDR3 length: 17 residues. The germline V gene has CDR1 SGHTA and CDR2 FQGNSA. With 1 base removed from V and 6 bases from J, the gap between germline ends came to 18 bases. CDR3 loop: CASSLGGALGFSGELFF. The CDR3 DNA reads TGTGCCAGCAGCTTAGGGGGGGCGCTTGGGTTTTCCGGGGAGCTGTTTTTT.

The sample holds one count of this clone. The chain links TRBV5-4 to TRBJ1-4, with no clear D. The CDR3 loop spans 14 amino acids. Germline V gene lookup returns CDR1 SGHNT and CDR2 YYREEE (reference sequence). V gave up 0 bases and J gave up 8 bases, with 11 bases separating them. The CDR3 region has the DNA TGTGCCAGCAGCTTGGCCGGAAACACAGAAAAACTGTTTTTT. Translating gives CASSLAGNTEKLFF. Full variable domain (missing parts from reference TRBV5-4 and TRBJ1-4): ETGVTQSPTHLIKTRGQQVTLRCSSQSGHNTVSWYQQALGQGPQFIFQYYREEENGRGNFPPRFSGLQFPNYSSELNVNALELDDSALYLCASSLAGNTEKLFFGSGTQLSVL.

This clone was seen more than once but under ten times. The chain has TRBV7-2 and TRBJ1-5; D uncertain. This CDR3 has 15 amino acids. The germline V gene encodes CDR1 SGHTA and CDR2 FQGNSA. Trimming stripped 0 bases from V and 4 bases from J, with 10 bases between. The CDR3 sequence is CASSLAAAPNQPQHF. The CDR3 DNA reads TGTGCCAGCAGCTTAGCGGCAGCCCCAAATCAGCCCCAGCATTTT. Together with reference TRBV7-2 and TRBJ1-5, the CDR3 gives the full variable domain: GAGVSQSPSNKVTEKGKDVELRCDPISGHTALYWYRQSLGQGLEFLIYFQGNSAPDKSGLPSDRFSAERTGGSVSTLTIQRTQQEDSAVYLCASSLAAAPNQPQHFGDGTRLSIL.

CDR3 amino acids: CASSLDGGGGTGELFF. The DNA for the CDR3 is TGCGCCAGCAGCTTGGATGGCGGAGGTGGGACCGGGGAGCTGTTTTTT. The chain has TRBV5-1 and TRBJ2-2; tentatively, D is TRBD2 (5 bases). CDR3 length: 16 amino acids. The germline gives CDR1 SGHRS, CDR2 YFSETQ. V was shortened by 0 bases and J by 5 bases, with 14 bases between the two germline ends.

The genes are TRBV28 and TRBJ2-3; D remains ambiguous. Trimming removed 3 bases from V and 4 bases from J, with 14 bases in between. Per germline, CDR1 MDHEN and CDR2 SYDVKM. The CDR3 loop spans 15 amino acids. Here the CDR3 reads CASSLMSGIADTQYF. CDR3 bases: TGTGCCAGCAGTTTGATGAGTGGGATCGCAGATACGCAGTATTTT.

V and J are TRBV6-5 and TRBJ2-2, with D perhaps TRBD1 (6 bases). Trimming stripped 6 bases from V and 4 bases from J, with 15 bases between. The CDR3 consists of 15 residues. CDR1 and CDR2 (germline): MNHEY, SVGAGI. The CDR3 nucleotides are TGTGCCAGCAGCCCAACAGGGTTGGGCACCGGGGAGCTGTTTTTT. Translation: CASSPTGLGTGELFF.

This clone is a singleton in its sample. V is TRBV7-2 and J is TRBJ2-7; D is unclear. The germline CDR1 and CDR2 sequences are SGHTA and FQGNSA. The CDR3 loop spans 14 amino acids. Trimming stripped 5 bases from V and 2 bases from J, with 13 bases between. The CDR3 sequence: CASSPSGTPYEQYF. In DNA, the CDR3 is TGTGCCAGCAGCCCCTCCGGTACACCCTACGAGCAGTACTTC.